One sample yielded the 29 T cell receptor beta chains listed below, sequenced in a study of metastatic and nonmetastatic thyroid tumors. Each patient came to thyroid surgery without any prior treatment (of any kind). TCRdb re-called the PCR reads via MiXCR. Here the sample spans 55,000 or so clones, around a sixth being singletons. Sample: blood. The receptor set was obtained from a female donor with papillary thyroid cancer or a benign thyroid nodule (not recorded which). Some clones in this sample may be carry-over from other donors' samples.

This clone was observed at least ten times. The rearrangement links TRBV20-1 to TRBJ1-5; maybe TRBD1 (5 bases). Germline CDR1 is DFQATT and CDR2 is SNEGSKA (reference sequence). The CDR3 is made up of 13 amino acids. The V and J ends lost 5 bases and 13 bases respectively, with 21 bases between them. CDR3 in amino acids: CSAPSSEIRAQHF. As DNA, the CDR3 is TGCAGTGCTCCCAGTAGTGAAATCAGGGCTCAGCATTTT.

This clone was detected ten times or more. In nucleotides, the CDR3 is TGTGCCTGGACCTCAGGGACGTTAAGCTCCTACAATGAGCAGTTCTTC. It translates to CAWTSGTLSSYNEQFF. The chain combines TRBV30 with TRBJ2-1; D tentatively reads TRBD1 or TRBD2 (5 bases each). This CDR3 has 16 residues. Germline-derived CDR1 and CDR2 are GTSNPN and SVGIG (reference sequence). With 4 bases removed from V and 0 bases from J, the gap between germline ends came to 16 bases.

This clone has at least ten counts. The chain joins TRBV18 to TRBJ1-1; D might be TRBD1 (5 bases). CDR1 is KGHSH and CDR2 is LQKENI in the germline V gene. The CDR3 totals 15 residues. The V end was cut by 8 bases, the J end by 2 bases, with 18 bases between. CDR3 sequence: CASRGTGVVNTEAFF. Here the CDR3 DNA reads TGTGCCAGCCGGGGCACCGGGGTGGTAAACACTGAAGCTTTCTTT.

Many counts were recorded for this clone. The chain employs TRBV6-1 and TRBJ2-5; tentatively, D is TRBD1 or TRBD2 (5 bases each). Germline loops: CDR1 MNHNS, CDR2 SASEGT. The V gene lost 8 bases and the J gene lost 5 bases, with 21 bases spanning the gap. The CDR3 covers 15 residues. In DNA form, the CDR3 reads TGTGCCAGCGACGGGGCCTCCCTGGGCCAGGAGACCCAGTACTTC. This gives the protein CASDGASLGQETQYF.

This clone showed up many times. The genes are TRBV7-9 and TRBJ2-3; the D is unclear. Trimming left V 5 bases short and J 9 bases short, with 12 bases between. Germline V CDR1 and CDR2: SEHNR, FQNEAQ (reference sequence). The CDR3 consists of 12 residues. The CDR3 DNA reads TGTGCCAGCAGCAAGGGCGAGGAGACGCAGTATTTT. Its protein is CASSKGEETQYF.

This clone was seen a handful of times. This chain connects TRBV24-1 to TRBJ1-2; D is uncertain. Trimming removed 6 bases from V and 10 bases from J, with 17 bases in between. This CDR3 contains 13 residues. Germline V lookup: CDR1 KGHDR, CDR2 SFDVKD. The CDR3 spells CATSWALSPAYTF. DNA for the CDR3: TGTGCCACCAGTTGGGCGCTGTCCCCAGCCTACACCTTC.

This clone was seen more than once but under ten times. The chain recombines TRBV19 with TRBJ1-5; D is undetermined. V was pared by 10 bases and J by 5 bases, with 12 bases between. Germline lookup yields CDR1 LNHDA and CDR2 SQIVND (reference sequence). The CDR3 contains 12 residues. CDR3 in DNA: TGTGCCATACCTGACCGCCATCAGCCCCAGCATTTT. It translates to CAIPDRHQPQHF.

This clone was counted at least ten times. The V call is TRBV7-3, the J call TRBJ2-3; the match to TRBD2 covers 11 bases. This CDR3 spans 18 amino acids. J was trimmed by 3 bases and V by 6 bases; bases with no gene match: 14. Germline CDR1 and CDR2: SGHTA and FQGTGA. The CDR3 coding sequence is TGTGCCAGCAGTTCCCCCCCCACTAGCGGGAGAGAAACAGATACGCAGTATTTT. This gives the protein CASSSPPTSGRETDTQYF.

In its sample, this clone was seen a few times. The chain has TRBV6-5 and TRBJ2-6; D might be TRBD1 or TRBD2, each matching 7 bases. V gave up 6 bases and J gave up 4 bases, with 22 bases separating them. The CDR3 consists of 18 residues. Germline CDR1 is MNHEY and CDR2 is SVGAGI. This CDR3 is CASRSGGQWAFGANVLTF. CDR3 sequence (DNA): TGTGCCAGCAGATCGGGGGGACAGTGGGCGTTCGGGGCCAACGTCCTGACTTTC.

This clone has ten or more counts. V usage is TRBV6-1 and J usage is TRBJ2-3, with 9 bases fitting TRBD2. This CDR3 region has 16 residues. J lost 4 bases, V lost 6 bases, and 11 bases had no gene match. Germline V lookup: CDR1 MNHNS, CDR2 SASEGT. The CDR3 nucleotides read TGTGCCAGCAGGGTGGGTAGCGGGAGCGGTGCAGATACGCAGTATTTT. Its protein product is CASRVGSGSGADTQYF.

This clone was seen at least ten times. V and J are TRBV6-1 and TRBJ2-7, with 8 bases matching TRBD1. The CDR3 runs 16 residues. Germline V gene data show CDR1 as MNHNS and CDR2 as SASEGT. Trimming cost V 5 bases and J 3 bases; bases outside gene matches: 12. The CDR3 region is CASSFDRTGMGYEQYF. CDR3 nucleotides: TGTGCCAGCAGTTTCGACCGGACAGGGATGGGCTACGAGCAGTACTTC.

This clone was recorded at least ten times. This chain connects TRBV5-8 to TRBJ1-2, with D perhaps matching TRBD1 (6 bases). Germline V gene lookup returns CDR1 SGHTS and CDR2 YDEGEE. The CDR3 length is 16 residues. Between the trimmed V and J ends, which lost 5 bases and 3 bases, there was a span of 20 bases. The CDR3 DNA is TGTGCCAGCAGTCTGGGCAGGGGTTGGTTCCACTATGGCTACACCTTC. Translating gives CASSLGRGWFHYGYTF.

This clone was recorded many times. The chain combines TRBV6-1 with TRBJ1-2; TRBD1 agrees at 8 bases. Germline V lookup: CDR1 MNHNS, CDR2 SASEGT. This CDR3 is built from 18 residues. Trimming cost V 0 bases and J 4 bases; bases outside gene matches: 13. The CDR3 region has the DNA TGTGCCAGCAGTGAAGCGCGGGGCCAGGGGGCGATCCTCTATGGCTACACCTTC. This translates into CASSEARGQGAILYGYTF.

This clone was observed at least ten times. The V call is TRBV30, the J call TRBJ2-7; 10 bases map to TRBD1. V was clipped by 4 bases and J by 5 bases; unmatched bases: 8. Germline CDR1 and CDR2: GTSNPN and SVGIG (reference sequence). The CDR3 extends over 14 amino acids. The CDR3 loop reads CAWTSWGTGDEQYF. DNA of the CDR3: TGTGCCTGGACCTCTTGGGGGACAGGGGACGAGCAGTACTTC.

This clone has at least ten counts. The chain combines TRBV28 with TRBJ2-3; D is unclear. V was cut by 8 bases and J by 6 bases, with 21 bases left in between. This CDR3 contains 15 residues. CDR1 MDHEN and CDR2 SYDVKM come from the germline V gene. The DNA of the CDR3 is TGTGCCAGCTTGGACGGGTCCGCTCGGTACGATACGCAGTATTTT. Translating it yields CASLDGSARYDTQYF.

In this sample, this clone turned up many times. Other nucleotide sequences in the sample specify the same CDR3. The chain has TRBV5-4 and TRBJ2-1; tentative D call: TRBD2 (6 bases). With 4 bases removed from V and 9 bases from J, the gap between germline ends came to 8 bases. The germline CDR1 and CDR2 sequences are SGHNT and YYREEE (reference sequence). The CDR3 is made up of 11 amino acids. DNA of the CDR3: TGTGCCAGCAGCGGTAGCGGTGAGCAGTTCTTC. Its translation is CASSGSGEQFF.

As regards this clone: Relative to the germline gene, one junction end is altered; a read error may explain this. CDR3 in amino acids: CARREGQETQYF. In DNA, the CDR3 is TGTGCCAGAAGAGAGGGACAAGAGACACAGTACTTC. V usage is TRBV28 and J usage is TRBJ2-5, with D possibly matching TRBD1 (6 bases). Germline CDR1 and CDR2: MDHEN and SYDVKM. The CDR3 is 12 residues long.

Ten or more counts support this clone. This specimen includes other DNA sequences encoding the same CDR3. The rearrangement uses TRBV14 and TRBJ2-2; D ambiguous. Germline CDR1 SGHDN, CDR2 FVKESK. With 2 bases removed from V and 5 bases from J, the gap between germline ends came to 9 bases. The CDR3 has 14 residues. In DNA form, the CDR3 reads TGTGCCAGCAGCCAATTGCACTCGACCGGGGAGCTGTTTTTT. Protein sequence: CASSQLHSTGELFF.

To note about this clone: A read error may explain this, as a much larger clone is one base away. Other DNA sequences in the sample encode the same CDR3. The chain has TRBV5-1 and TRBJ2-7, with 7 bases fitting TRBD2. The CDR3 is 14 amino acids. Germline V CDR1 and CDR2: SGHRS, YFSETQ. The CDR3 region is CVSGARDGSYEQYF. The CDR3 DNA follows: TGCGTCAGCGGGGCCCGGGATGGGTCATACGAGCAGTACTTC.

This clone was detected many times. The chain is built from TRBV27 and TRBJ1-2; TRBD1 is a possible D gene (5 bases). The V end was cut by 5 bases, the J end by 6 bases, with 16 bases between. The CDR3 extends over 14 amino acids. Per the germline V gene, CDR1 is MNHEY and CDR2 is SMNVEV (reference sequence). The CDR3 nucleotides are TGTGCCAGCAGTGGGACTTATTCGGGGGATGGCTACACCTTC. It is translated as CASSGTYSGDGYTF.

This sequence joins TRBV11-1 and TRBJ2-3; no firm D call. CDR3 length: 18 amino acids. Germline CDR1 reads SGHAT; CDR2 reads FQDESV (reference sequence). Trimming shortened V by 5 bases and J by 4 bases, and 25 bases separated the two germline ends. This CDR3 is CASSANRWMAGGADTQYF. The DNA of the CDR3 is TGTGCCAGCAGCGCCAACCGCTGGATGGCCGGTGGTGCAGATACGCAGTATTTT.

This clone was counted at least ten times. A much bigger clone sits one base away, suggesting this may be a read error. Other DNA sequences within the sample encode an identical CDR3. V and J are TRBV10-2 and TRBJ2-1; 10 bases align to TRBD1. Germline values: CDR1 WSHSY, CDR2 SAAADI. This CDR3 spans 14 amino acids. CDR3 sequence (DNA): TGCGCCAGCAGGGCGGGACAGGGGAACAGTGAGCAGCTCTTC. Its protein is CASRAGQGNSEQLF.

This clone has at least ten counts. The chain combines TRBV2 with TRBJ1-1, with D tentatively TRBD1 (6 bases). This CDR3 spans 14 amino acids. Trimming shortened V by 10 bases and J by 3 bases, and 18 bases separated the two germline ends. In germline, CDR1 is SNHLY, CDR2 FYNNEI. CDR3: CAILQGGLDTEAFF. The CDR3 DNA sequence: TGTGCCATACTACAGGGAGGATTGGACACTGAAGCTTTCTTT.

A few counts support this clone. The chain employs TRBV27 and TRBJ2-2, with D possibly being TRBD2 (7 bases). Germline CDR1 is MNHEY and CDR2 is SMNVEV (reference sequence). Trimming pared 0 bases from V and 4 bases from J, leaving 12 bases between. The CDR3 covers 16 residues. Here the CDR3 reads CASSLSGGVPTGELFF. CDR3 bases: TGTGCCAGCAGTTTATCAGGGGGGGTTCCCACCGGGGAGCTGTTTTTT.

About this clone itself: Given a much more abundant clone one base away, this may be a read error. This chain links TRBV11-2 with TRBJ2-5, with a possible D match to TRBD1 (6 bases). The CDR3 covers 17 residues. Germline-derived CDR1 and CDR2 are SGHAT and FQNNGV. Trimming took off 4 bases at V and 2 bases at J, with 20 bases between the two ends. CDR3 in DNA: TGTGCCAGCAGCTCTGTTGCGCGGTACAGGGCTCAAGAGACCCAGTACTTC. It codes for CASSSVARYRAQETQYF. Complete variable domain (other parts from reference TRBV11-2 and TRBJ2-5): EAGVAQSPRYKIIEKRQSVAFWCNPISGHATLYWYQQILGQGPKLLIQFQNNGVVDDSQLPKDRFSAERLKGVDSTLKIQPAKLEDSAVYLCASSSVARYRAQETQYFGPGTRLLVL.

This clone has a count of ten or more. At one of its ends the junction is not consistent with the germline gene, which may arise from a read error. The genes are TRBV11-2 and TRBJ1-2; possible D gene TRBD1, 6 bases. This CDR3 is 14 amino acids long. The germline gives CDR1 SGHAT, CDR2 FQNNGV. CDR3 bases: TGTGCCACCAGCTCCCAAGGGGGGGACTATGGCTACACCTTC. Amino acids: CATSSQGGDYGYTF.

The sample holds one count of this clone. The gene calls are TRBV19 and TRBJ2-1, with 9 nucleotides matching TRBD2. In germline, CDR1 is LNHDA, CDR2 SQIVND (reference sequence). V lost 5 bases, J lost 8 bases, and 19 bases stayed unmatched. This CDR3 has 18 residues. In DNA, the CDR3 is TGTGCCAGTAGTCCCTCCCCCCCCGGGACTAGCTGGAAGTATGAGCAGTTCTTC. Translated, it gives CASSPSPPGTSWKYEQFF.

This clone was seen at least ten times. The chain uses TRBV20-1 and TRBJ1-1, with no clear D. CDR1 is DFQATT, CDR2 SNEGSKA, per germline (reference sequence). This CDR3 region has 16 residues. V lost 4 bases and J 0 bases, leaving 18 bases between the germline ends. The CDR3 loop reads CSANDRGFGMNTEAFF. In DNA form, the CDR3 reads TGCAGTGCTAACGATCGAGGGTTCGGGATGAACACTGAAGCTTTCTTT.

This clone was observed many times. The sample carries other DNA sequences with the same CDR3. This chain joins TRBV7-9 and TRBJ2-5, with 11 nucleotides matching TRBD2. Germline CDR1 reads SEHNR; CDR2 reads FQNEAQ (reference sequence). Trimming cost V 6 bases and J 4 bases; bases outside gene matches: 7. The CDR3 sequence is 15 residues long. CDR3 loop: CASSRLAGGGETQYF. The CDR3 coding sequence is TGTGCCAGCAGTCGTCTAGCGGGAGGTGGAGAGACCCAGTACTTC.